The 26 T cell receptor beta chains below all came from one sample that was sequenced in a study of T cells after yellow fever vaccination. TCRdb ran MiXCR on the 5' RACE reads and lists one entry per CDR3 protein. There are tens of thousands of distinct CDR3 sequences in the sample; roughly 7.4% occur only once, and roughly two fifths lies in the top ten. The sequences come from CD8+ T cells sorted from PBMCs, collected on the day of the yellow fever booster vaccination. These receptors were collected from a man in his thirties or forties who received the YFV17D yellow fever vaccine.

The rearrangement uses TRBV15 and TRBJ2-3; the match to TRBD1 covers 9 bases. This CDR3 region has 14 residues. The germline V gene has CDR1 LNHNV and CDR2 YYDKDF (reference sequence). Trimming at V came to 1 base and at J to 6 bases, leaving 2 bases not matched to a gene. This CDR3 reads CATSRVGTGDTQYF. The CDR3 DNA reads as TGTGCCACCAGCAGAGTCGGGACAGGGGATACGCAGTATTTT.

The chain employs TRBV20-1 and TRBJ2-1; a possible D gene is TRBD2 (6 bases). The germline gives CDR1 DFQATT, CDR2 SNEGSKA (reference sequence). This CDR3 spans 16 amino acids. V shed 4 bases and J shed 3 bases, with 19 bases lying between them. Here the CDR3 DNA reads TGCAGTGCTATCACCCCAGGAGGGGTCGGCTACAATGAGCAGTTCTTC. Translating gives CSAITPGGVGYNEQFF.

This clonotype has only a few counts. This chain links TRBV2 with TRBJ1-4; no definite D call. Germline loops: CDR1 SNHLY, CDR2 FYNNEI. With 2 bases removed from V and 16 bases from J, the gap between germline ends came to 11 bases. The CDR3 has 11 residues. The CDR3 sequence: CASSELQSPFF. The CDR3 region has the DNA TGTGCCAGCAGTGAATTACAATCCCCGTTTTTT.

This sequence joins TRBV7-9 and TRBJ2-3; 12 bases fit TRBD2. V was pared by 5 bases and J by 2 bases, with 8 bases of the junction left unmatched. Per germline, CDR1 SEHNR and CDR2 FQNEAQ (reference sequence). The CDR3 is 17 residues long. The CDR3, as DNA: TGTGCCAGCAGCCACCCGACTAGCGGGAGAGACACAGATACGCAGTATTTT. It specifies CASSHPTSGRDTDTQYF.

This chain uses TRBV29-1 with TRBJ1-1; tentative D call: TRBD1 (6 bases). Between the trimmed V and J ends, which lost 7 bases and 5 bases, there was a span of 11 bases. Germline V lookup: CDR1 SQVTM, CDR2 ANQGSEA. The CDR3 sequence is 11 residues long. The CDR3 nucleotides are TGCAGCGGACAGGAGCTGACTGAAGCTTTCTTT. Protein: CSGQELTEAFF.

In its sample, this clonotype was seen many times. The V call is TRBV5-1, the J call TRBJ2-7; TRBD2 aligns across 7 bases. The CDR3 is 12 amino acids. With 6 bases clipped from V and 2 bases from J, the junction kept 2 bases outside the gene matches. Germline CDR1 is SGHRS and CDR2 is YFSETQ. CDR3 sequence (DNA): TGCGCCAGCAACAGCGGGACCTACGAGCAGTACTTC. It translates to CASNSGTYEQYF.

In its sample, this clonotype was seen a few times. The chain employs TRBV28 and TRBJ2-1; D might be TRBD2 (5 bases). The CDR3 extends over 17 amino acids. Trimming stripped 2 bases from V and 5 bases from J, with 19 bases between. In germline, CDR1 is MDHEN, CDR2 SYDVKM. CDR3 loop: CASSLPPLARRNNEQFF. CDR3 nucleotides: TGTGCCAGCAGTTTACCCCCTCTAGCTCGCCGCAACAATGAGCAGTTCTTC.

This clonotype was seen many times. This chain uses TRBV6-2 or TRBV6-3 with TRBJ2-2; unclear D gene. Germline CDR1 and CDR2: MNHEY and SVGEGT. Trimming pared 8 bases from V and 4 bases from J, leaving 11 bases between. The CDR3 sequence is 13 residues long. The CDR3 is CASHLTVTGELFF. CDR3 sequence (DNA): TGTGCCAGCCACCTCACGGTCACCGGGGAGCTGTTTTTT.

This clonotype has more than one count but fewer than ten. J is TRBJ1-1 and V is TRBV20-1; D is ambiguous. CDR3 length: 12 amino acids. The V end lost 0 bases, the J end lost 4 bases, and 6 bases lay between the germline ends. The germline V gene has CDR1 DFQATT and CDR2 SNEGSKA (reference sequence). The CDR3 is CSARDEGTEAFF. CDR3 in DNA: TGCAGTGCTAGAGACGAGGGCACTGAAGCTTTCTTT.

The J gene is TRBJ1-2, the V gene TRBV9; D not certain. The CDR3 totals 16 residues. Per germline, CDR1 SGDLS and CDR2 YYNGEE. V was cut by 0 bases and J by 5 bases, with 17 bases left in between. The DNA for the CDR3 is TGTGCCAGCAGCGTAGGTTTTTCCACCGCTATATATGGCTACACCTTC. Translated, it gives CASSVGFSTAIYGYTF. The whole variable domain, remainder taken from reference TRBV9 and TRBJ1-2, is DSGVTQTPKHLITATGQRVTLRCSPRSGDLSVYWYQQSLDQGLQFLIQYYNGEERAKGNILERFSAQQFPDLHSELNLSSLELGDSALYFCASSVGFSTAIYGYTFGSGTRLTVV.

Here the CDR3 DNA reads TGCAGCGTTGAACCGACCGAGGGTTATAACTATGGCTACACCTTC. Its protein is CSVEPTEGYNYGYTF. V and J are TRBV29-1 and TRBJ1-2; D remains ambiguous. Between the trimmed V and J ends, which lost 2 bases and 1 base, there was a span of 14 bases. The CDR3 loop spans 15 amino acids. Germline V CDR1 and CDR2: SQVTM, ANQGSEA.

This clonotype has more than one count but fewer than ten. The chain has TRBV29-1 and TRBJ2-7; TRBD2 might be the D (5 bases). Trimming stripped 4 bases from V and 7 bases from J, with 11 bases between. The CDR3 totals 11 residues. Per germline, CDR1 SQVTM and CDR2 ANQGSEA. The CDR3 sequence: CSVVGTGEQYF. In DNA, the CDR3 is TGCAGCGTTGTCGGTACGGGGGAGCAGTACTTC.

This clonotype has a handful of counts. This chain connects TRBV30 to TRBJ2-7; D ambiguous. The CDR3 totals 8 residues. V was cut by 4 bases and J by 7 bases, with 2 bases left in between. Germline loops: CDR1 GTSNPN, CDR2 SVGIG (reference sequence). CDR3 sequence: CAWTEQYF. The CDR3 bases are TGTGCCTGGACAGAGCAGTACTTC.

The sample holds many counts of this clonotype. CDR3 DNA: TGTGCCAGCAGCTTAGTGGCGGGAGGTGGTGAGCAGTTCTTC. Protein product: CASSLVAGGGEQFF. The V call is TRBV7-9, the J call TRBJ2-1; 8 bases line up with TRBD2. Germline V gene data show CDR1 as SEHNR and CDR2 as FQNEAQ (reference sequence). Trimming at V came to 1 base and at J to 9 bases, leaving 5 bases not matched to a gene. The CDR3 covers 14 residues. The entire variable domain, with the rest obtained from reference TRBV7-9 and TRBJ2-1, is as follows: DTGVSQNPRHKITKRGQNVTFRCDPISEHNRLYWYRQTLGQGPEFLTYFQNEAQLEKSRLLSDRFSAERPKGSFSTLEIQRTEQGDSAMYLCASSLVAGGGEQFFGPGTRLTVL.

A few counts support this clonotype. The chain employs TRBV20-1 and TRBJ2-3; D is unclear. CDR1 and CDR2 from the germline V gene are DFQATT and SNEGSKA (reference sequence). V lost 0 bases and J 5 bases, leaving 15 bases between the germline ends. CDR3 length: 15 residues. The CDR3 loop reads CSARDPFRPGDTQYF. The DNA for the CDR3 is TGCAGTGCTAGAGACCCCTTCCGCCCGGGAGATACGCAGTATTTT.

This rearrangement joins TRBV20-1 to TRBJ2-1, with D possibly matching TRBD2 (6 bases). The germline V and J ends were trimmed by 0 bases and 10 bases, with 13 bases remaining between them. From germline, CDR1 is DFQATT and CDR2 SNEGSKA (reference sequence). This CDR3 has 13 residues. Here the CDR3 DNA reads TGCAGTGCTAGAGATCTGGAGGGCCGGGAGCAGTTCTTC. Protein product: CSARDLEGREQFF.

This chain links TRBV5-1 with TRBJ2-3; TRBD1 matches 7 bases. Germline V gene lookup returns CDR1 SGHRS and CDR2 YFSETQ. Unmatched junction bases numbered 8, after V lost 2 bases and J lost 5 bases. The CDR3 runs to 15 residues. Here the CDR3 reads CASSLTGEMGDTQYF. The DNA of the CDR3 is TGCGCCAGCAGCTTAACAGGGGAAATGGGAGATACGCAGTATTTT.

This clonotype was found a few times. V gene TRBV7-9 combines with J gene TRBJ1-5; 7 bases align to TRBD1. The CDR3 sequence is 14 residues long. The V segment lost 5 bases and the J segment 0 bases; nucleotides outside the gene matches: 1. Germline-derived CDR1 and CDR2 are SEHNR and FQNEAQ (reference sequence). DNA for the CDR3: TGTGCCAGCAGCGGGACAGATAGCAATCAGCCCCAGCATTTT. Its translation is CASSGTDSNQPQHF. The full variable domain, rest sourced from reference TRBV7-9 and TRBJ1-5, is DTGVSQNPRHKITKRGQNVTFRCDPISEHNRLYWYRQTLGQGPEFLTYFQNEAQLEKSRLLSDRFSAERPKGSFSTLEIQRTEQGDSAMYLCASSGTDSNQPQHFGDGTRLSIL.

This clonotype was detected a few times. The rearrangement joins TRBV27 to TRBJ2-7, with 13 nucleotides matching TRBD2. Germline V CDR1 and CDR2: MNHEY, SMNVEV (reference sequence). The J segment lost 3 bases and the V segment lost 8 bases, leaving 4 bases of the junction unmatched. This CDR3 comprises 14 residues. The CDR3 sequence is CASGTSGDHYEQYF. The CDR3 DNA reads as TGTGCCAGCGGGACTAGCGGGGACCACTACGAGCAGTACTTC.

There are many counts of this clonotype. The CDR3 region has the DNA TGTGCCAGCAGTTTTGGAGATCTCTACGAGCAGTACTTC. Its protein product is CASSFGDLYEQYF. The chain combines TRBV27 with TRBJ2-7, with D uncertain. Germline CDR1 reads MNHEY; CDR2 reads SMNVEV (reference sequence). V gave up 3 bases and J gave up 3 bases, with 9 bases separating them. The CDR3 is 13 amino acids.

This clonotype was seen ten or more times. The V and J genes are TRBV20-1 and TRBJ2-7; TRBD2 matches 9 bases. The CDR3 has 13 residues. Trimming removed 7 bases from V and 4 bases from J; junction bases left unmatched: 8. The germline CDR1 and CDR2 sequences are DFQATT and SNEGSKA (reference sequence). The DNA for the CDR3 is TGCAGTGTAAATAGCGGGAGAACGTACGAGCAGTACTTC. It codes for CSVNSGRTYEQYF.

This chain connects TRBV7-8 to TRBJ2-5, with D possibly being TRBD1 (5 bases). Trimming cost V 1 base and J 2 bases, with 5 bases left between them. CDR3 length: 13 residues. Germline lookup yields CDR1 SGHVS and CDR2 FQNEAQ. The CDR3 DNA is TGTGCCAGCAGCTTAGGACAGCAAGAGACCCAGTACTTC. As protein: CASSLGQQETQYF.

The chain joins TRBV20-1 to TRBJ2-5; TRBD2 matches 8 bases. Germline lookup yields CDR1 DFQATT and CDR2 SNEGSKA (reference sequence). This CDR3 is 18 amino acids long. Trimming took 0 bases from V and 1 from J; bases not matched to a gene: 13. CDR3 coding DNA: TGCAGTGCTAGAGATCCCCCGGGGGGGAGAATAGGCCAAGAGACCCAGTACTTC. It encodes CSARDPPGGRIGQETQYF.

This clonotype has a count of ten or more. V gene TRBV7-2 combines with J gene TRBJ2-3; D not certain. V was pared by 5 bases and J by 0 bases, with 6 bases between. The CDR3 consists of 13 residues. The germline CDR1 and CDR2 sequences are SGHTA and FQGNSA. The CDR3 loop is CASSPPSTDTQYF. CDR3 bases: TGTGCCAGCAGCCCCCCAAGCACAGATACGCAGTATTTT.

The chain links TRBV29-1 to TRBJ2-1; TRBD2 matches at 7 bases. Germline loops: CDR1 SQVTM, CDR2 ANQGSEA. Trimming took 5 bases from V and 7 from J; bases not matched to a gene: 14. CDR3 size: 15 residues. The CDR3 DNA follows: TGCAGCGTTCGCCTTGGACCGGGGAGGGAGAATGAGCAGTTCTTC. This sequence encodes CSVRLGPGRENEQFF.

V is TRBV27 and J is TRBJ1-6; D is possibly TRBD1 (5 bases). The germline gives CDR1 MNHEY, CDR2 SMNVEV (reference sequence). V was clipped by 2 bases and J by 9 bases, with 11 bases between them. The CDR3 is 14 amino acids. CDR3 loop: CASSLSRVGSPLHF. The CDR3 DNA sequence: TGTGCCAGCAGTTTAAGCAGGGTTGGTTCACCCCTCCACTTT.